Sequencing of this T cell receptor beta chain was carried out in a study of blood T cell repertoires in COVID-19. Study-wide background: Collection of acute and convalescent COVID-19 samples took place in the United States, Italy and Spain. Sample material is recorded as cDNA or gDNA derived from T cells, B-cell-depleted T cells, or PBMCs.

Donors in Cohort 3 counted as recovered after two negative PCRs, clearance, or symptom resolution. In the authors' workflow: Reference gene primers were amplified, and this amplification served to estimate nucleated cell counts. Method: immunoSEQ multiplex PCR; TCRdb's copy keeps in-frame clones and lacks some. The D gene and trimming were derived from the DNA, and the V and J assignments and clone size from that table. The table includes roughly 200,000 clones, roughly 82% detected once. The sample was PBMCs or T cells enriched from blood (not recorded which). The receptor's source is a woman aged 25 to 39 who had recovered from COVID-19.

The CDR3: CASSYGQGTGNTIYF. The CDR3, as DNA: TGTGCCAGCAGCTATGGACAGGGAACTGGAAACACCATATATTTT. The chain recombines TRBV7-2 with TRBJ1-3, with 8 bases that match TRBD1. This CDR3 is 15 amino acids long. Germline CDR1 is SGHTA and CDR2 is FQGNSA. V lost 4 bases, J lost 2 bases, and 4 bases stayed unmatched.